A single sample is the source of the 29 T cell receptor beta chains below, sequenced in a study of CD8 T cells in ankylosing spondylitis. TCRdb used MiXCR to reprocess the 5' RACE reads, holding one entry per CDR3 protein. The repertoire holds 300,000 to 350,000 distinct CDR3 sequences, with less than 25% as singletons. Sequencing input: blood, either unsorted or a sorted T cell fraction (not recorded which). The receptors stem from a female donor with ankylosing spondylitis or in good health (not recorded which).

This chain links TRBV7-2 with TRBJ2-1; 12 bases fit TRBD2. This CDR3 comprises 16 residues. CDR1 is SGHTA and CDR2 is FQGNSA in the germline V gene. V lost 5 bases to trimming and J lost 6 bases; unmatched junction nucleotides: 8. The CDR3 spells CASSRTSGVDGNEQFF. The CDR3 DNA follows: TGTGCCAGCAGCCGGACTAGCGGGGTGGATGGCAATGAGCAGTTCTTC.

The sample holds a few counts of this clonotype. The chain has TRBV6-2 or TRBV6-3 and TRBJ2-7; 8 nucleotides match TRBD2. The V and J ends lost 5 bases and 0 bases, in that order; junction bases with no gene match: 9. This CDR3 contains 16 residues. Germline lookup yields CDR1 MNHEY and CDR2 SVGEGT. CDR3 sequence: CASSVDHAGGSYEQYF. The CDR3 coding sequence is TGTGCCAGCAGTGTGGATCATGCGGGAGGCTCCTACGAGCAGTACTTC.

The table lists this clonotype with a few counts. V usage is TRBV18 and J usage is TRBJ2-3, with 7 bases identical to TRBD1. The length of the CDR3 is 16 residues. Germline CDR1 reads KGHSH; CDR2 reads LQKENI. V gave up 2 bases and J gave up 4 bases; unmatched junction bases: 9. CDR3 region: CASSPTAGGSSDTQYF. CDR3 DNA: TGTGCCAGCTCACCAACAGCAGGGGGATCATCAGATACGCAGTATTTT.

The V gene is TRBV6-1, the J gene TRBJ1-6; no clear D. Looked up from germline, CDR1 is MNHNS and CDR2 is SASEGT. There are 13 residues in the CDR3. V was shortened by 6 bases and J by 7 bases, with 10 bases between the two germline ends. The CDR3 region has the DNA TGTGCCAGCAGAAAGTCGGGGAATTCACCCCTCCACTTT. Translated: CASRKSGNSPLHF.

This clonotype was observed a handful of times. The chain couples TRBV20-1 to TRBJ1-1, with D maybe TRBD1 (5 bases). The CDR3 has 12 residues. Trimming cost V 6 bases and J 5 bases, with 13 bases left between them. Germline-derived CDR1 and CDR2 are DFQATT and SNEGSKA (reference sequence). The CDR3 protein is CSAHGGGTEAFF. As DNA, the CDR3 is TGCAGTGCGCACGGGGGTGGGACTGAAGCTTTCTTT.

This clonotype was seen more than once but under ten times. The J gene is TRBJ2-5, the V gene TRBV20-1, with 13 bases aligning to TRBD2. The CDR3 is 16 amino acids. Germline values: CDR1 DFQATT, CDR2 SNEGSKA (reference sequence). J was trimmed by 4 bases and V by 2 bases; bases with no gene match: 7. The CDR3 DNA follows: TGCAGTGCTAGACTCGGACTAGCGGGAGTTTTAGAGACCCAGTACTTC. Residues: CSARLGLAGVLETQYF.

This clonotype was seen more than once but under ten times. The CDR3 spells CSARRTGLDSPLHF. The CDR3 DNA sequence: TGCAGTGCTAGGAGGACAGGCCTCGACTCACCCCTCCACTTT. The chain has TRBV20-1 and TRBJ1-6; 7 bases are shared with TRBD1. The V segment lost 3 bases and the J segment 10 bases; nucleotides outside the gene matches: 9. CDR1 and CDR2 (germline): DFQATT, SNEGSKA (reference sequence). The length of the CDR3 is 14 residues.

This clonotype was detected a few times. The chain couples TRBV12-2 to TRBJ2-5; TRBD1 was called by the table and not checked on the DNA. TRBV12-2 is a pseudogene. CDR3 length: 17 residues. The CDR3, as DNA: TGTGCAAGTCGCTTGAAACCGGGACAGCCCTCGGGAGAGACCCAGTACTTC. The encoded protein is CASRLKPGQPSGETQYF.

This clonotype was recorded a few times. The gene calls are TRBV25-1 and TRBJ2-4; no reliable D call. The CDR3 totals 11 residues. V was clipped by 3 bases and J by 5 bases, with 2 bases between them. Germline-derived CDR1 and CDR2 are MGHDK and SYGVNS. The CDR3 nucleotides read TGTGCCAGCAGTGAGCAAAACATTCAGTACTTC. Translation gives CASSEQNIQYF.

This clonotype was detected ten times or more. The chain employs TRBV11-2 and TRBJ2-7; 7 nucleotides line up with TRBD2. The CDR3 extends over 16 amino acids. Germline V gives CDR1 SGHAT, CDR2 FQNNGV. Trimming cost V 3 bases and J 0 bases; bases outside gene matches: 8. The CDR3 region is CASSFDSGLISYEQYF. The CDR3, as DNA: TGTGCCAGCAGCTTTGATAGCGGGCTAATCTCCTACGAGCAGTACTTC.

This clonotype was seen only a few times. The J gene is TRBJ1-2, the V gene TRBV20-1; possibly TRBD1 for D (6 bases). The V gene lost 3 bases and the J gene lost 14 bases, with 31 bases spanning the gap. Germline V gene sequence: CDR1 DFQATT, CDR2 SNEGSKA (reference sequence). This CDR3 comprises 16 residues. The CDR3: CSASLQRQAVSPISTF. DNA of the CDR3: TGCAGTGCTAGTCTCCAACGACAGGCCGTCTCCCCGATATCGACCTTC.

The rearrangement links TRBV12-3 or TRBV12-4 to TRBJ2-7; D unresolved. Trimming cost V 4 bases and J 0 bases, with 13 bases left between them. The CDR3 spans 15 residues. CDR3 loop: CASSYSAFGSYEQYF. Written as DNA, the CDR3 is TGTGCCAGCAGTTACAGTGCCTTCGGCTCCTACGAGCAGTACTTC.

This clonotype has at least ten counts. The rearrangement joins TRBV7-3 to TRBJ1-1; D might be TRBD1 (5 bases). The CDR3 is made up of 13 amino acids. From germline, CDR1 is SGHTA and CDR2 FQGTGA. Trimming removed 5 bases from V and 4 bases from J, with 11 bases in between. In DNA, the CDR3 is TGTGCCAGCAGCCCCACCGGGGGCACTGAAGCTTTCTTT. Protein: CASSPTGGTEAFF. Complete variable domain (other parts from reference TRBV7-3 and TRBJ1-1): GAGVSQTPSNKVTEKGKYVELRCDPISGHTALYWYRQSLGQGPEFLIYFQGTGAADDSGLPNDRFFAVRPEGSVSTLKIQRTERGDSAVYLCASSPTGGTEAFFGQGTRLTVV.

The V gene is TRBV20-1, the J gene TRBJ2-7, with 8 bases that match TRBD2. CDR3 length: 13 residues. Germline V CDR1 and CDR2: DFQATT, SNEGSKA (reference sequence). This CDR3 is CSASIAGLDEQYF. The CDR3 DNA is TGCAGCGCCTCGATAGCGGGACTAGACGAGCAGTACTTC.

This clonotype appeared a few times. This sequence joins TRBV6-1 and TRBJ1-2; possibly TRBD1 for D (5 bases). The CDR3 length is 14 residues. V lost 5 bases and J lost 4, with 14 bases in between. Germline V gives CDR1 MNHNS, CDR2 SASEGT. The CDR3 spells CASSPTAGFYGYTF. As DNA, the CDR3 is TGTGCCAGCAGTCCTACCGCAGGGTTCTATGGCTACACCTTC.

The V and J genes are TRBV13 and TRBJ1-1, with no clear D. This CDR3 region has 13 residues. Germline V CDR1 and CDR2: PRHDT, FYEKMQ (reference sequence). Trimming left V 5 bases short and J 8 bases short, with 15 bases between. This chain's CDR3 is CASSIHGGREAFF. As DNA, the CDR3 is TGTGCCAGCAGCATCCATGGTGGGAGAGAAGCTTTCTTT.

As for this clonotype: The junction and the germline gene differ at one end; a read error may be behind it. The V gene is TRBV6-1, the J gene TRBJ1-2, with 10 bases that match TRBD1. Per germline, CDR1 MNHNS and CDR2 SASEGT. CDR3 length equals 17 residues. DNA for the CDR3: TGTGCCAGCAGTGAAAAATTAGTGGGACAGGGGCCCTATGGCTGCACCTTC. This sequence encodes CASSEKLVGQGPYGCTF.

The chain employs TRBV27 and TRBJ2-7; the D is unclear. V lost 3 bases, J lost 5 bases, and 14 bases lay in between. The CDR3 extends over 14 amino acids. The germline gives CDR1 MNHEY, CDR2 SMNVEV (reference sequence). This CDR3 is CASSFTLDFDEQYF. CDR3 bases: TGTGCCAGCAGTTTTACTCTAGACTTCGACGAGCAGTACTTC.

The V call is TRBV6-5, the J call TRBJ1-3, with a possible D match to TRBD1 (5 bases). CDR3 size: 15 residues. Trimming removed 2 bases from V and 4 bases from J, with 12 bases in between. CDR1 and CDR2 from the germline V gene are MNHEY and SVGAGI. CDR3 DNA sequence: TGTGCCAGCAGTTACGGGACCCTACCGGGAAACACCATATATTTT. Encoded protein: CASSYGTLPGNTIYF.

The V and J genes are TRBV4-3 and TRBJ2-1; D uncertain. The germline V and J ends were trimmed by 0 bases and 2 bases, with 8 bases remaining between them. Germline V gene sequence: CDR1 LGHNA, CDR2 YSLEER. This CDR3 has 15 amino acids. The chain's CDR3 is CASSQDTPPYNEQFF. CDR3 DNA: TGCGCCAGCAGCCAAGACACCCCTCCCTACAATGAGCAGTTCTTC.

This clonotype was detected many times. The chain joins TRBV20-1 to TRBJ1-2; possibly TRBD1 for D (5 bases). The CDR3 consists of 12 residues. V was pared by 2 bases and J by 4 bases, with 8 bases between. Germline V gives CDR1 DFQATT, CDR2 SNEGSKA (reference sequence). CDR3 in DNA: TGCAGTGCTAGAAGACAGACCTATGGCTACACCTTC. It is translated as CSARRQTYGYTF.

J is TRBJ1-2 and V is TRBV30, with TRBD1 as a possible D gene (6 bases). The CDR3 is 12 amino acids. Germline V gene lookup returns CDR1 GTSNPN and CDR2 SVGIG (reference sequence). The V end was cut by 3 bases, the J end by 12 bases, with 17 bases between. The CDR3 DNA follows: TGTGCCTGGAGGGATACCGGGGGCCCCCACACCTTC. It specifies CAWRDTGGPHTF.

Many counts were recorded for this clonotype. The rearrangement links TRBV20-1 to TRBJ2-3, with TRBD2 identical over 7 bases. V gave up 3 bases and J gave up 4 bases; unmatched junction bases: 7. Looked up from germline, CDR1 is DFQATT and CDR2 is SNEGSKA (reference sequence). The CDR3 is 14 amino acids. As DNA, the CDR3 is TGCAGTGCTAGCCTCGGGGGGAGGGCAGATACGCAGTATTTT. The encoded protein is CSASLGGRADTQYF.

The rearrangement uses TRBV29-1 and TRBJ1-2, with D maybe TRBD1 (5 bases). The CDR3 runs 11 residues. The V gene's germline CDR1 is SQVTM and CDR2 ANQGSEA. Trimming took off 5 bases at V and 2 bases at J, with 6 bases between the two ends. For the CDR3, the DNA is TGCAGCGTTTGGGGGAACTATGGCTACACCTTC. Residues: CSVWGNYGYTF.

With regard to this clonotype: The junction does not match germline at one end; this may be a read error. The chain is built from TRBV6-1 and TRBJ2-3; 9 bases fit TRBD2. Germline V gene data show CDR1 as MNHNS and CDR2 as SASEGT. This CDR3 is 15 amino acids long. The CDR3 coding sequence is TGTGCCAGCGGACGTCTAGCGGGACTGGCAGATACGCGGTATTTT. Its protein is CASGRLAGLADTRYF.

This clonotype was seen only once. DNA for the CDR3: TGTGCCAGCAGTGAAGTGGCACAGTGGAATCAGCCCCAGCATTTT. This codes for CASSEVAQWNQPQHF. The V gene is TRBV6-1, the J gene TRBJ1-5, with D unresolved. The germline V and J ends were trimmed by 1 base and 4 bases, with 11 bases remaining between them. The CDR3 length is 15 residues. Looked up from germline, CDR1 is MNHNS and CDR2 is SASEGT.

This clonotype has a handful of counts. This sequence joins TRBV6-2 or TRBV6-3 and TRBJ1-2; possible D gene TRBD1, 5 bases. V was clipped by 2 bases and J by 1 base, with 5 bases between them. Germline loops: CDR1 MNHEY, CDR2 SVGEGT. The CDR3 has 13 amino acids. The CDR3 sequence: CASSYGHNYGYTF. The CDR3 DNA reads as TGTGCCAGCAGTTACGGACATAACTATGGCTACACCTTC.

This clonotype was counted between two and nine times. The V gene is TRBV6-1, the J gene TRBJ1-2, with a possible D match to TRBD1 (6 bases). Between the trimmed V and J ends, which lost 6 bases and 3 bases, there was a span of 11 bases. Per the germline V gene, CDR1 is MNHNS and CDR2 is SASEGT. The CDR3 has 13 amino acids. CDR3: CASSRGADYGYTF. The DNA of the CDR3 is TGTGCCAGCAGCCGGGGGGCAGACTATGGCTACACCTTC.

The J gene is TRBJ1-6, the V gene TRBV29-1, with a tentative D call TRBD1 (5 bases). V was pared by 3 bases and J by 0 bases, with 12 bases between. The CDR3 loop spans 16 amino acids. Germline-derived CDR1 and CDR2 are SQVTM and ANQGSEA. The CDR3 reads CSVDRGESSYNSPLHF. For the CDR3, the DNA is TGCAGCGTTGATCGGGGGGAAAGCTCCTATAATTCACCCCTCCACTTT.